These T cell receptor beta chains were read from a single sample in a study of vaccination and CD4 T cells after COVID-19. TCRdb processed the PCR reads anew with MiXCR; each CDR3 protein has one entry. The sample yields 9,500 to 15,000 distinct CDR3 sequences, roughly 48% seen once. Antigens of these TCRs are unknown. The sequencing input was CD4+ T cells from blood, cultured in vitro. Receptors were obtained from a human donor who had recovered from COVID-19. CDR3s include the opening cysteine and the closing phenylalanine or tryptophan. The D gene is left open where the match is weak. Rows may omit the clone size; those that give it use once, few, many or a size class.

- | TRBJ2-4 | 13 | TRBV20-1 | - | CSATLGSGNIQYF | TGCAGTGCTACCCTTGGGTCGGGGAACATTCAGTACTTC
- | TRBJ2-1 | 15 | TRBV2 | - | CASVARQAVFDEQFF | TGTGCCAGCGTAGCGAGACAGGCCGTCTTCGATGAGCAGTTCTTC
few | TRBJ2-7 | 13 | TRBV20-1 | - | CSARDPPHREQYF | TGCAGTGCTAGAGACCCCCCCCATCGGGAGCAGTACTTC
- | TRBJ2-6 | 16 | TRBV28 | - | CASSSGESSGADVLTF | TGTGCCAGCAGTTCGGGAGAGAGCTCTGGGGCCGACGTCCTGACTTTC
few | TRBJ2-7 | 15 | TRBV6-1 | - | CASSDRVEGGSEQYF | TGTGCCAGCAGTGATAGGGTCGAGGGGGGCTCCGAGCAGTACTTC
few | TRBJ1-2 | 12 | TRBV7-2 | - | CASSLEARSYTF | TGTGCCAGCAGCTTAGAGGCCCGGAGCTACACCTTC
- | TRBJ2-2 | 14 | TRBV6-4 | TRBD1 | CASRRTGGTGELFF | TGTGCCAGCAGGAGGACAGGGGGTACCGGGGAGCTGTTTTTT
once | TRBJ2-3 | 13 | TRBV6-2/TRBV6-3 | TRBD2 | CASSYSTSSTQYF | TGTGCCAGCAGTTACTCGACTAGCAGTACGCAGTATTTT
- | TRBJ1-4 | 14 | TRBV15 | - | CATSRDQLKLKLFF | TGTGCCACCAGCAGAGATCAACTAAAACTAAAACTGTTTTTT
- | TRBJ1-1 | 17 | TRBV24-1 | - | CATSDLMVGGWDTEAFF | TGTGCCACCAGTGATCTAATGGTGGGGGGATGGGACACTGAAGCTTTCTTT
- | TRBJ2-1 | 15 | TRBV6-2/TRBV6-3 | TRBD2 | CASSHEIAGSNEQFF | TGTGCCAGCAGCCATGAGATAGCGGGATCCAATGAGCAGTTCTTC
- | TRBJ2-1 | 14 | TRBV20-1 | - | CSASRGGSYNEQFF | TGCAGTGCGTCAAGGGGGGGCTCCTACAATGAGCAGTTCTTC
- | TRBJ1-2 | 16 | TRBV7-3 | - | CASSLVATESFSGYTF | TGTGCCAGCAGCTTAGTTGCGACAGAGAGCTTCTCTGGCTACACCTTC
few | TRBJ1-4 | 14 | TRBV10-1 | - | CASRLGGDNEKLFF | TGCGCCAGCAGACTAGGGGGGGACAATGAAAAACTGTTTTTT
- | TRBJ1-4 | 14 | TRBV19 | TRBD1 | CASSIGTGDEKLFF | TGTGCCAGTAGTATCGGGACAGGGGATGAAAAACTGTTTTTT
- | TRBJ1-1 | 13 | TRBV18 | - | CASSPTIQTEAFF | TGTGCCAGCTCACCTACCATACAGACTGAAGCTTTCTTT
- | TRBJ2-7 | 15 | TRBV9 | - | CASSVVLRASDEQYF | TGTGCCAGCAGCGTCGTACTCCGGGCCTCCGACGAGCAGTACTTC
- | TRBJ2-1 | 14 | TRBV15 | - | CATSLELRLNEQFF | TGTGCCACCAGCTTGGAGCTTCGGCTTAATGAGCAGTTCTTC
few | TRBJ2-6 | 16 | TRBV28 | - | CASSSGESSGANVLTF | TGTGCCAGCAGTTCGGGAGAGAGCTCTGGGGCCAACGTCCTGACTTTC
few | TRBJ1-5 | 15 | TRBV11-3 | - | CASSSWDNLNQPQHF | TGTGCCAGCAGCTCATGGGACAATCTTAATCAGCCCCAGCATTTT
- | TRBJ2-3 | 15 | TRBV28 | - | CASSSSRFSTDTQYF | TGTGCCAGCAGCTCGTCGCGGTTTAGCACAGATACGCAGTATTTT
few | TRBJ2-7 | 13 | TRBV7-3 | - | CASSSQQGGEQYF | TGTGCCAGCAGCTCTCAACAGGGTGGCGAGCAGTACTTC
few | TRBJ2-2 | 15 | TRBV19 | - | CASTQPLAGTGELFF | TGTGCCAGTACCCAGCCACTAGCTGGCACCGGGGAGCTGTTTTTT
- | TRBJ1-5 | 14 | TRBV20-1 | - | CSASVGVSNQPQHF | TGCAGTGCTAGCGTCGGAGTTAGCAATCAGCCCCAGCATTTT
- | TRBJ2-1 | 12 | TRBV24-1 | TRBD2 | CATSPGTSGWFF | TGTGCCACCAGTCCCGGGACTAGCGGTTGGTTCTTC
- | TRBJ2-1 | 16 | TRBV19 | - | CASRPGSGVSYNEQFF | TGTGCCAGTAGACCGGGCTCCGGGGTCTCCTACAATGAGCAGTTCTTC
- | TRBJ2-5 | 12 | TRBV10-3 | - | CAISESGETQYF | TGTGCCATCAGTGAATCAGGAGAGACCCAGTACTTC
- | TRBJ2-5 | 19 | TRBV6-1 | TRBD2 | CASSEAVHPGLAQQETQYF | TGTGCCAGCAGTGAAGCGGTCCACCCGGGACTAGCGCAGCAAGAGACCCAGTACTTC
few | TRBJ1-6 | 16 | TRBV6-5 | TRBD1 | CASSYRGGTADSPLHF | TGTGCCAGCAGTTACCGGGGCGGGACAGCTGATTCACCCCTCCACTTT
few | TRBJ2-1 | 15 | TRBV21-1 | - | CASSKNGGSYNEQFF | TGTGCCAGCAGCAAAAACGGGGGCTCCTACAATGAGCAGTTCTTC
few | TRBJ1-1 | 16 | TRBV7-2 | TRBD1 | CASSQRTGIRNTEAFF | TGTGCCAGCAGCCAGAGGACAGGGATTCGGAACACTGAAGCTTTCTTT
- | TRBJ1-2 | 15 | TRBV28 | - | CASSLEGQFLYGYTF | TGTGCCAGCAGTCTCGAAGGACAGTTCCTCTATGGCTACACCTTC
medium-sized | TRBJ1-2 | 17 | TRBV2 | - | CASRSPGVRGESYGYTF | TGTGCCAGCAGAAGTCCTGGGGTCAGGGGCGAAAGCTATGGCTACACCTTC
- | TRBJ1-4 | 14 | TRBV7-9 | - | CASSAQGNSEKLFF | TGTGCCAGCAGCGCGCAGGGCAATAGTGAAAAACTGTTTTTT
few | TRBJ2-7 | 16 | TRBV6-1 | TRBD2 | CASSEAPEGGSYEQYF | TGTGCCAGCAGTGAAGCGCCAGAGGGAGGGTCCTACGAGCAGTACTTC
- | TRBJ2-7 | 12 | TRBV6-4 | - | CASSELWYEQYF | TGTGCCAGCAGTGAACTATGGTACGAGCAGTACTTC
few | TRBJ2-1 | 14 | TRBV2 | - | CASRQGGSYNEQFF | TGTGCCAGCAGGCAGGGGGGCTCCTACAATGAGCAGTTCTTC
- | TRBJ2-5 | 13 | TRBV30 | - | CAWSVSGWETQYF | TGTGCCTGGAGTGTATCAGGGTGGGAGACCCAGTACTTC
- | TRBJ2-5 | 16 | TRBV4-1 | - | CASSQALGYPQETQYF | TGCGCCAGCAGCCAAGCCCTGGGCTACCCTCAAGAGACCCAGTACTTC
- | TRBJ2-5 | 15 | TRBV7-9 | - | CASSYSSDSRETQYF | TGTGCCAGCAGCTACAGCTCGGACTCACGAGAGACCCAGTACTTC
- | TRBJ2-7 | 16 | TRBV19 | - | CASSTPSGKSSYEQYF | TGTGCCAGTAGTACCCCGAGCGGAAAAAGCTCCTACGAGCAGTACTTC
- | TRBJ2-2 | 13 | TRBV7-8 | TRBD1 | CAAKGANTGELFF | TGTGCCGCCAAGGGGGCAAACACCGGGGAGCTGTTTTTT
few | TRBJ2-1 | 15 | TRBV5-1 | TRBD2 | CASSPLAGGHNEQFF | TGCGCCAGCAGTCCCCTAGCGGGAGGACACAATGAGCAGTTCTTC
once | TRBJ2-2 | 14 | TRBV7-2 | - | CASSLASGAGELFF | TGTGCCAGCAGCTTAGCATCGGGGGCCGGGGAGCTGTTTTTT
- | TRBJ2-7 | 13 | TRBV27 | TRBD2 | CATTSGRGVEQYF | TGTGCCACTACTAGCGGGCGGGGTGTCGAGCAGTACTTC
- | TRBJ2-7 | 14 | TRBV7-2 | TRBD2 | CASRLAGGSYEQYF | TGTGCCAGCCGCCTAGCGGGGGGCTCCTACGAGCAGTACTTC
- | TRBJ2-7 | 14 | TRBV2 | TRBD1 | CASILTGGIHEQYF | TGTGCCAGCATTCTGACAGGGGGTATCCACGAGCAGTACTTC
medium-sized | TRBJ2-5 | 14 | TRBV25-1 | TRBD2 | CASQQGGWVETQYF | TGTGCCAGCCAGCAGGGAGGGTGGGTAGAGACCCAGTACTTC